This T cell receptor beta chain was observed in a study of response to subunit inactivated influenza vaccine. Study-wide findings and caveats: The authors put forward the suggestion that each seasonal influenza vaccination may bring in only a limited number of new T cells.

V dropped 0 bases and J dropped 2 bases, with 13 bases sitting between them. CDR3 length equals 16 residues. In germline, CDR1 is SGHRS, CDR2 YFSETQ. TCRdb re-called the RT-PCR reads through MiXCR, storing one row per CDR3 protein. The data contain fewer than 250,000 distinct CDR3 sequences, under 15% of them singletons. A few counts support this clonotype. What it binds is unknown. This sample comprised CD8+ T cells sorted from PBMCs, obtained 5 to 6 days after vaccination. The chain couples TRBV5-1 to TRBJ2-3, with D perhaps TRBD1 or TRBD2 (6 bases each). The receptor's source is a man between 45 and 60 years old who received an inactivated influenza vaccine. Written as DNA, the CDR3 is TGCGCCAGCAGCTTGGGCGGCAGGGGACTCACAGATACGCAGTATTTT. Protein: CASSLGGRGLTDTQYF.